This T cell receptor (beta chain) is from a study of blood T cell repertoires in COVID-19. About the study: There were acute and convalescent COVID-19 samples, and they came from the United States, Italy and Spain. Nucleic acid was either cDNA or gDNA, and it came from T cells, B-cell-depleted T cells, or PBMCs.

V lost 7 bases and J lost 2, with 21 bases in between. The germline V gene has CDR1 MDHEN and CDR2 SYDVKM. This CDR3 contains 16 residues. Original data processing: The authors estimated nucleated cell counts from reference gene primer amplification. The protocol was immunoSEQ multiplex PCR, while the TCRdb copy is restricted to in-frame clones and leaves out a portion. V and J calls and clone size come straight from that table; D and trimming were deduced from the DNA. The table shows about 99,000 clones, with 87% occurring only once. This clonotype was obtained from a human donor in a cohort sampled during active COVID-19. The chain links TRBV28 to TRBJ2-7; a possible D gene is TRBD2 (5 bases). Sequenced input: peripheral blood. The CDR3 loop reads CASTQITRTYTYEQYF. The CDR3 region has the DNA TGTGCCAGCACCCAAATAACTCGGACTTACACCTACGAGCAGTACTTC.